This T cell receptor (beta chain) was identified in a study of cytomegalovirus exposure and HLA in healthy donors. Notes on the study in general: TCR clusters originating in the first cohort tended to co-occur in the 120 validation repertoires, according to a later analysis. Reports credit the classifier with highly specific, highly sensitive diagnosis of cytomegalovirus status.

Points on this clone: The antigen is undetermined.

Profiled with immunoSEQ multiplex PCR; TCRdb holds only in-frame clones, not every one. Here the sample spans about 250,000 clones, about 88% being singletons. CDR1 and CDR2 (germline): MNHEY, SMNVEV (reference sequence). V lost 3 bases, J lost 5 bases, and 7 bases stayed unmatched. The CDR3 loop spans 15 amino acids. The sequence came from a man younger than 30 in good health and CMV-seropositive. The chain links TRBV27 to TRBJ2-3, with TRBD2 matching over 8 bases. Sample: PBMCs. In nucleotides, the CDR3 is TGTGCCAGCAGTTTGGCCGGGAGGGCCATAGATACGCAGTATTTT. Protein: CASSLAGRAIDTQYF.